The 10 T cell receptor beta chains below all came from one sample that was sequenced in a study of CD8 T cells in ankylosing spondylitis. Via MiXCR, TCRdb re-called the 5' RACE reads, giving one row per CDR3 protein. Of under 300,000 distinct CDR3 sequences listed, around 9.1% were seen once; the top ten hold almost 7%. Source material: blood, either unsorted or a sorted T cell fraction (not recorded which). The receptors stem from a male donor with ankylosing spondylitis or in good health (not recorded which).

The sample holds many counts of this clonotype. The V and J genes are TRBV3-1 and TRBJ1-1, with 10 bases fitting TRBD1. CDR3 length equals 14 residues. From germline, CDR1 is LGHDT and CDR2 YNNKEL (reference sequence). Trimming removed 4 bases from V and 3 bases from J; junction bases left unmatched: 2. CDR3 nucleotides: TGTGCCAGCAGCCGGGGGACAGGGGACACTGAAGCTTTCTTT. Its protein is CASSRGTGDTEAFF.

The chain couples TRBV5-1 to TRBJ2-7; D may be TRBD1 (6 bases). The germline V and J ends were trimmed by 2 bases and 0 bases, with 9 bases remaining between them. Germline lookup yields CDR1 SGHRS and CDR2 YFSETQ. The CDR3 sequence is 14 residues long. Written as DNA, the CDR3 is TGCGCCAGCAGCTTCGACAGGAGCTCCTACGAGCAGTACTTC. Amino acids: CASSFDRSSYEQYF.

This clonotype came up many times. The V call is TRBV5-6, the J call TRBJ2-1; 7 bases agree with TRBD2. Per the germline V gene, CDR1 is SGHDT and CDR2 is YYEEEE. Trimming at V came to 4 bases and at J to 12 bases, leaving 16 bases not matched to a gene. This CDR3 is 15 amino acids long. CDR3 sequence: CASSLEGGPATGQFF. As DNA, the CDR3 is TGTGCCAGCAGCCTGGAGGGAGGGCCTGCAACAGGGCAGTTCTTC.

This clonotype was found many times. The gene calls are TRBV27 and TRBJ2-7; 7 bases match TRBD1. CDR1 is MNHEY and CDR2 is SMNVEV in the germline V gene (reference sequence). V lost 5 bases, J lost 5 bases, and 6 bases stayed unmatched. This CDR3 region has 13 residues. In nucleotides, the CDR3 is TGTGCCAGCAGTGACATAGGGGGCGACGAGCAGTACTTC. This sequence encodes CASSDIGGDEQYF.

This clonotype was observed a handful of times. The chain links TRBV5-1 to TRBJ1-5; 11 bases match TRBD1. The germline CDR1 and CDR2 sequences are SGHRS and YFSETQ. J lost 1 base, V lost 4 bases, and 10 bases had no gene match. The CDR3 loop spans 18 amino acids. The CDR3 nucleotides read TGCGCCAGCAGCCCCGGACAGGGGGCTGGGGGGAGCAATCAGCCCCAGCATTTT. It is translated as CASSPGQGAGGSNQPQHF. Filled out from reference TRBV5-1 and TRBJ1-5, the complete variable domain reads KAGVTQTPRYLIKTRGQQVTLSCSPISGHRSVSWYQQTPGQGLQFLFEYFSETQRNKGNFPGRFSGRQFSNSRSEMNVSTLELGDSALYLCASSPGQGAGGSNQPQHFGDGTRLSIL.

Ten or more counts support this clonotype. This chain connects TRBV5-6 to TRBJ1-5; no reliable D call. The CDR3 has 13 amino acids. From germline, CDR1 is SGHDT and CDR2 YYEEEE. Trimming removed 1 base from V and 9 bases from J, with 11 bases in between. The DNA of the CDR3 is TGTGCCAGCAGCTTGAATCAGGTTGGGCCCCAGCATTTT. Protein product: CASSLNQVGPQHF.

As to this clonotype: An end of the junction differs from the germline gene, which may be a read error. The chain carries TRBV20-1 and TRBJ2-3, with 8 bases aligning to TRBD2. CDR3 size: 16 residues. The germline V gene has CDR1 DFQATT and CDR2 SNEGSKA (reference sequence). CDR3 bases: TGCTGTGCTGGGGGGATAGCGGGATTAATCACAGATACGCAGTATTTT. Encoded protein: CCAGGIAGLITDTQYF.

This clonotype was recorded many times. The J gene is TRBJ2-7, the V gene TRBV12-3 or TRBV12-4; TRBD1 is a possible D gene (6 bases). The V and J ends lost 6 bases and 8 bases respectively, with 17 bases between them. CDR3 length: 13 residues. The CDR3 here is CASRRGTEHKQYF. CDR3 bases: TGTGCCAGCAGGAGGGGGACGGAACATAAGCAGTACTTC.

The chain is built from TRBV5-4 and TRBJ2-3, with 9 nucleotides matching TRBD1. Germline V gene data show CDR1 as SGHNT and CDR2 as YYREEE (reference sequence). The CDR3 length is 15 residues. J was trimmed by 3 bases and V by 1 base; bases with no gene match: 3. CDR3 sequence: CASSLTGGVTDTQYF. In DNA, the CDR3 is TGTGCCAGCAGCTTGACAGGGGGCGTAACAGATACGCAGTATTTT. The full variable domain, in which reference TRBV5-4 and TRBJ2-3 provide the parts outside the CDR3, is ETGVTQSPTHLIKTRGQQVTLRCSSQSGHNTVSWYQQALGQGPQFIFQYYREEENGRGNFPPRFSGLQFPNYSSELNVNALELDDSALYLCASSLTGGVTDTQYFGPGTRLTVL.

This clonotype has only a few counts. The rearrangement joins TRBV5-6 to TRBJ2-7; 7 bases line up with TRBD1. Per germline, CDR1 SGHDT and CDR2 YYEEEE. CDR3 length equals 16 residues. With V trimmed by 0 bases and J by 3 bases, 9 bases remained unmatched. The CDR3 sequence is CASSLEGALYYYEQYF. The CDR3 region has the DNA TGTGCCAGCAGCTTGGAGGGGGCTTTATATTACTACGAGCAGTACTTC. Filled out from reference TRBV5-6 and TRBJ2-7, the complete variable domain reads DAGVTQSPTHLIKTRGQQVTLRCSPKSGHDTVSWYQQALGQGPQFIFQYYEEEERQRGNFPDRFSGHQFPNYSSELNVNALLLGDSALYLCASSLEGALYYYEQYFGPGTRLTVT.